The rows below give T cell receptor beta chains drawn from one sample of a study of blood T cell repertoires in COVID-19. Profiling relied on immunoSEQ multiplex PCR, and the TCRdb table lists in-frame clones only, not all of them. This sample has 170,000 or so clones; around nine tenths occur once, and the top ten carry around 13%. The sample comprised peripheral blood. These receptors were obtained from a woman in her 70s with COVID-19, enrolled during active disease. Each CDR3 is given with its conserved first and last residue. The D gene is left open where the match is weak. The size entry is marked missing in some rows and otherwise reads once, few, many or a size class.

j_gene | v_gene | len | d_gene | abundance | CDR3aa | CDR3nt
TRBJ1-1 | TRBV7-2 | 15 | TRBD1 | NA | CASSRRDRRNTEAFF | TGTGCCAGCAGCCGCAGGGACAGGAGGAACACTGAAGCTTTCTTT
TRBJ2-5 | TRBV24-1 | 16 | TRBD1 | NA | CATSDNRDRTQETQYF | TGTGCCACCAGTGACAACCGGGACAGGACGCAAGAGACCCAGTACTTC
TRBJ2-7 | TRBV5-1 | 14 | NA | NA | CASSLGSGVQEQYF | TGCGCCAGCAGCTTGGGCTCGGGGGTTCAAGAGCAGTACTTC
TRBJ2-7 | TRBV6-6 | 14 | TRBD2 | NA | CATTSSGLTYEQYF | TGTGCCACCACATCTAGCGGACTCACCTACGAGCAGTACTTC
TRBJ1-4 | TRBV5-1 | 14 | TRBD1 | once | CASSLGTGDEKLFF | TGCGCCAGCAGCTTGGGGACAGGGGATGAAAAACTGTTTTTT
TRBJ2-7 | TRBV10-3 | 11 | NA | NA | CAIASSYEQYF | TGTGCCATCGCCAGCTCCTACGAGCAGTACTTC
TRBJ1-6 | TRBV6-1 | 17 | TRBD1 | NA | CASSELGTGAYNSPLHF | TGTGCCAGCAGTGAATTAGGGACAGGGGCGTATAATTCACCCCTCCACTTT
TRBJ1-3 | TRBV5-1 | 15 | NA | once | CASSLEGWTGNTIYF | TGCGCCAGCAGCTTGGAGGGGTGGACTGGAAACACCATATATTTT
TRBJ2-7 | TRBV10-3 | 16 | NA | NA | CAISDPAAGLTYEQYF | TGTGCCATCAGTGATCCGGCAGCGGGCCTTACCTACGAGCAGTACTTC
TRBJ2-1 | TRBV2 | 13 | NA | NA | CASREGVADEQFF | TGTGCCAGCAGGGAAGGCGTCGCCGATGAGCAGTTCTTC
TRBJ1-1 | TRBV14 | 13 | NA | NA | CASSQEQNTEAFF | TGTGCCAGCAGCCAAGAACAGAACACTGAAGCTTTCTTT
TRBJ2-7 | TRBV3-1/TRBV3-2 | 15 | TRBD2 | NA | CASSQASGRSYEQYF | TGTGCCAGCAGCCAAGCAAGCGGGAGGTCCTACGAGCAGTACTTC
TRBJ2-5 | TRBV12-3/TRBV12-4 | 12 | NA | NA | CASSPFIETQYF | TGTGCCAGCAGCCCTTTTATCGAGACCCAGTACTTC
TRBJ2-7 | TRBV20-1 | 15 | TRBD2 | NA | CSASIAGGLGNEQYF | TGCAGTGCTAGTATAGCGGGAGGATTAGGAAACGAGCAGTACTTC
TRBJ1-1 | TRBV30 | 12 | NA | NA | CAWSIRGTEAFF | TGTGCCTGGAGCATCAGGGGCACTGAAGCTTTCTTT
TRBJ2-7 | TRBV19 | 15 | NA | NA | CASSRGIVDPYEQYF | TGTGCCAGTAGTCGGGGAATTGTCGACCCCTACGAGCAGTACTTC
TRBJ1-2 | TRBV6-5 | 11 | TRBD1 | NA | CASGQGHGYTF | TGTGCCAGTGGACAGGGCCATGGCTACACCTTC
TRBJ2-3 | TRBV6-5 | 15 | TRBD2 | NA | CASSGTSGRRNTQYF | TGTGCCAGCAGCGGGACTAGCGGGAGGCGGAATACGCAGTATTTT
TRBJ1-1 | TRBV5-1 | 15 | TRBD1 | NA | CASSFGTGWNTEAFF | TGCGCCAGCAGCTTTGGGACAGGGTGGAACACTGAAGCTTTCTTT